This T cell receptor beta chain originates from a study of blood T cell repertoires in COVID-19. This CDR3 is built from 13 residues. CDR1 SGDLS and CDR2 YYNGEE come from the germline V gene. With 1 base removed from V and 2 bases from J, the gap between germline ends came to 6 bases. The method was immunoSEQ multiplex PCR; TCRdb's version includes in-frame clones alone and lacks a portion of them. The data show under 250,000 clones, approximately 92% seen once. The sample consisted of PBMCs or T cells enriched from blood (not recorded which). The clonotype was recovered from a woman under 30 in a cohort exposed to, infected with or recovered from COVID-19 (not recorded which). This rearrangement joins TRBV9 to TRBJ2-5; unclear D gene. CDR3: CASSVNGQETQYF. DNA of the CDR3: TGTGCCAGCAGCGTAAACGGTCAAGAGACCCAGTACTTC.